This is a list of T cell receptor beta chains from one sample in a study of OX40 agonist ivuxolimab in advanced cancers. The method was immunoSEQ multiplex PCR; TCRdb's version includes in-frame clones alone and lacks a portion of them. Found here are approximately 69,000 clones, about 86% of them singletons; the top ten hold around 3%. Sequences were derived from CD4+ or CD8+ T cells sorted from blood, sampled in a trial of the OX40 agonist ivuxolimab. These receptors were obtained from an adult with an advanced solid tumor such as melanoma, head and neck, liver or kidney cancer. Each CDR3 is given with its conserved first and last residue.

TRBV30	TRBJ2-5	CAWSGTSGDQETQYF
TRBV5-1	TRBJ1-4	CASSPATNEKLFF
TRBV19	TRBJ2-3	CASRAEHTQYF
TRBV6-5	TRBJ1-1	CASSYSGQGSTEAFF
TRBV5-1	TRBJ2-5	CASSLFQGQETQYF
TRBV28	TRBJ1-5	CASNWGSNQPQHF
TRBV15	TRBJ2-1	CATSRGNSGDEQFF
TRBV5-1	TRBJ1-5	CASSLLPDQGNYDQPQHF
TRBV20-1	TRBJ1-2	CSVSWGLHTF
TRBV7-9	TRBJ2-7	CASSPAGFSYEQYF
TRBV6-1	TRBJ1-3	CASSESGQTSGNTIYF
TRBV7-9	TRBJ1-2	CASSSGGDGYGYTF
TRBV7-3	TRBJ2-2	CASSLATGRGTGELFF
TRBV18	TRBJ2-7	CASSGTSQYEQYF
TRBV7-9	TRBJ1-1	CATGGRNTEAFF
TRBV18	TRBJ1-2	CASSAERVSGDGYTF
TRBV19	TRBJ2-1	CASSILSAHNEQFF
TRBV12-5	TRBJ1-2	CASGLVLGHGYTF
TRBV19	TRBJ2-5	CASTMGRGAQETQYF
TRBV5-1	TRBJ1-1	CASSPQGAEAFF
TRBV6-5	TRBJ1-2	CASSLEGPKVGYTF
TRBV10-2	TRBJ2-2	CASGTGTGELFF
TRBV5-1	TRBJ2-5	CASSATGAEETQYF
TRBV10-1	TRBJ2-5	CASSEQTGYETQYF
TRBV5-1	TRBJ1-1	CASSFYSPLMNTEAFF
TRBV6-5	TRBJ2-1	CASRRTTVNEQFF
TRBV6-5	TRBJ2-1	CASRGTSDYNEQFF
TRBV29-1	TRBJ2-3	CSVEARNTDTQYF
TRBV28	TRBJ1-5	CASTPPGTGAGNQPQHF
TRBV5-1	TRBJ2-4	CASSLGQGGLAKNIQYF
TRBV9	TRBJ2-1	CASSKSHYNEQFF
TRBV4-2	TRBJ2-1	CASSPTSGGANEQFF
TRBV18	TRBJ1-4	CASSPRGPSTNEKLFF
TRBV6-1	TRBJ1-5	CASSEQTASWSNQPQHF
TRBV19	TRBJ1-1	CASTPSAGLLMNTEAFF
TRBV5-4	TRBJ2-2	CASKSGGITGELFF
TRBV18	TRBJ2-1	CASSPLGQEQFF
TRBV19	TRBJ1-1	CASTTGGLNTEAFF
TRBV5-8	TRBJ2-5	CASSTYGGAEETQYF
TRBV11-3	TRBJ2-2	CASSLQTTNTGELFF
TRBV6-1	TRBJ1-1	CASGETGMNTEAFF
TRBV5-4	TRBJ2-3	CASSSGLAGGTDTQYF
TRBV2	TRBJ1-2	CASSTGVTDYGYTF
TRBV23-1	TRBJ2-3	CASSQSRRGAVTDTQYF
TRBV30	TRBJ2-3	CAWIGRNTDTQYF
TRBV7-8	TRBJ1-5	CASSTDLSSQPQHF
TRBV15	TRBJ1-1	CATSRDVVQKENTEAFF
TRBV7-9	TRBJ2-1	CASSLNLAGYNEQFF
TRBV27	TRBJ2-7	CASSLSGSPYEQYF
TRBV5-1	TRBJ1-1	CASSSGGPNTEAFF
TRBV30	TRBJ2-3	CAWSVRTRSQGTQYF
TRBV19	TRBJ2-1	CASSIGGLSSYNEQFF